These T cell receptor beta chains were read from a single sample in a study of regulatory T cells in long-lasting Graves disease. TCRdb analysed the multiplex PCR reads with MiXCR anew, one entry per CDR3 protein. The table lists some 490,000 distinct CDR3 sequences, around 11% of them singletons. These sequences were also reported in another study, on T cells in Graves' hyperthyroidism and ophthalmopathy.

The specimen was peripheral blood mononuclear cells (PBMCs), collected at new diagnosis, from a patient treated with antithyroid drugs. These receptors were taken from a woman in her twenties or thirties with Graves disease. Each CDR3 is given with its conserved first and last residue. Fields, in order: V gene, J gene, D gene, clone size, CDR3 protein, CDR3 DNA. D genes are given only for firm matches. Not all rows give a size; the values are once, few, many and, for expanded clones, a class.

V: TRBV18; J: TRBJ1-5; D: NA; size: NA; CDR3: CASSPAQGGQPQHF; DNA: TGTGCCAGCTCACCGGCGCAGGGCGGGCAGCCCCAGCATTTT
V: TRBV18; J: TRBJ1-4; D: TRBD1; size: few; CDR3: CASSYFPGQINEKLFF; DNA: TGTGCCAGCTCATATTTTCCGGGACAGATAAATGAAAAACTGTTTTTT
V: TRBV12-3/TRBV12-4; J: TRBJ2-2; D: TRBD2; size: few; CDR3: CATFPLIAGAGTGELFF; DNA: TGTGCCACCTTCCCCCTCATAGCGGGAGCGGGTACCGGGGAGCTGTTTTTT
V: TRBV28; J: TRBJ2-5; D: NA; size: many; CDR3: CASTPTGVSQETQYF; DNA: TGTGCCAGCACCCCCACGGGGGTTAGCCAAGAGACCCAGTACTTC
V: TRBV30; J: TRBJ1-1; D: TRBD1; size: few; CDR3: CAWSVLGQGYTEAFF; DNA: TGTGCCTGGAGTGTACTGGGACAGGGTTACACTGAAGCTTTCTTT
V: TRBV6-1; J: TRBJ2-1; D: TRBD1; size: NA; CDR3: CASRMTGVNEQFF; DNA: TGTGCCAGCAGAATGACAGGGGTCAATGAGCAGTTCTTC
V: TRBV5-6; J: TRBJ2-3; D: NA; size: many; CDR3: CASTLSLGTDTQYF; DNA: TGTGCCAGCACCCTTAGTTTGGGCACAGATACGCAGTATTTT
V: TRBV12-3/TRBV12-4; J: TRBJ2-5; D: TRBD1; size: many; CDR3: CASRTGTALVETQYF; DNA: TGTGCCAGCAGGACGGGGACAGCTTTGGTGGAGACCCAGTACTTC
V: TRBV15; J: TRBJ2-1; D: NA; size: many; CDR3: CATSSPTTDYNEQFF; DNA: TGTGCCACCAGCAGTCCGACGACAGACTACAATGAGCAGTTCTTC
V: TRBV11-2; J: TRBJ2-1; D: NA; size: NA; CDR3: CASSPGLSSYNEQLF; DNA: TGTGCCAGCAGCCCAGGATTAAGCTCCTACAATGAGCAGCTCTTC
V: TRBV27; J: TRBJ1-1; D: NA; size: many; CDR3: CASSLDGRRLERSGTEAFF; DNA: TGTGCCAGCAGTTTAGACGGGAGGAGGCTTGAGAGGTCGGGCACTGAAGCTTTCTTT
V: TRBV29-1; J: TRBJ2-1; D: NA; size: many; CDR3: CSAETRFYNEQFF; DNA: TGCAGCGCTGAAACAAGATTCTACAATGAGCAGTTCTTC
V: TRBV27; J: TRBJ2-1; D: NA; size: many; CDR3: CASRPGHLNNEQFF; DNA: TGTGCCAGCAGACCGGGACACCTTAACAATGAGCAGTTCTTC
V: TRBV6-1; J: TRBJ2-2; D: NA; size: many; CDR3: CASSGAVNTGELFF; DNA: TGTGCCAGCTCTGGGGCGGTAAACACCGGGGAGCTGTTTTTT
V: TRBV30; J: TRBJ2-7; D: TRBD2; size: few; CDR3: CAWSRLAGSYEQYF; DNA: TGTGCCTGGAGTCGGCTAGCGGGATCCTACGAGCAGTACTTC
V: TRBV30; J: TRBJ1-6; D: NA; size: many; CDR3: CAWRKTEGRANSPLHF; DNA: TGTGCCTGGAGGAAGACGGAGGGCAGGGCCAATTCACCCCTCCACTTT
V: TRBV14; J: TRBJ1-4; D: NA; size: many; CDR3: CASSQATGWGEKLFF; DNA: TGTGCCAGCAGCCAAGCCACAGGCTGGGGTGAAAAACTGTTTTTT
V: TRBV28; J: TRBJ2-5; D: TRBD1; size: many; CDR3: CGSTGGWSGETQYF; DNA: TGTGGCTCGACAGGGGGATGGTCTGGAGAGACCCAGTACTTC
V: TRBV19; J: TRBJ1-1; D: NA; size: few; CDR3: CASSSWQVTEAFF; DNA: TGTGCCAGTAGTTCTTGGCAGGTCACTGAAGCTTTCTTT
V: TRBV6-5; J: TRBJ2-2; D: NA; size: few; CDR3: CASSYDYAGITGELFF; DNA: TGTGCCAGCAGTTACGACTACGCCGGTATCACCGGGGAGCTGTTTTTT
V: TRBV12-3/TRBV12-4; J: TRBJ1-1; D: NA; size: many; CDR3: CASRPSTVGRAFF; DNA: TGTGCCAGCAGGCCCTCAACAGTGGGGCGAGCTTTCTTT
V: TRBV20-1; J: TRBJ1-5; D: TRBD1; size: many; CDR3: CSAYGQGGNQPQHF; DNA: TGCAGTGCATACGGACAGGGTGGCAATCAGCCCCAGCATTTT
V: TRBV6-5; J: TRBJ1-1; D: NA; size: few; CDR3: CASSLNPTNTEAFF; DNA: TGTGCCAGCAGTTTGAACCCCACCAACACTGAAGCTTTCTTT
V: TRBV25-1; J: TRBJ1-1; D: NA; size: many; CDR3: CASRDGWGNTEAFF; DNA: TGTGCCAGCAGAGACGGATGGGGGAACACTGAAGCTTTCTTT
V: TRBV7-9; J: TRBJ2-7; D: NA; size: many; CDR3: CASSLRSSQQYF; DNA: TGTGCCAGCAGCTTACGTAGTTCCCAACAGTACTTC
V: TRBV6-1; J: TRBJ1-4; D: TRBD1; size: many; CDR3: CASSTDRGRTNEKLFF; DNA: TGTGCCAGCAGCACCGACAGGGGAAGGACTAATGAAAAACTGTTTTTT
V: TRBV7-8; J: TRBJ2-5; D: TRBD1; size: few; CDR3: CASSLLVFGTEETQYF; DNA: TGTGCCAGCAGCTTATTGGTGTTTGGGACAGAAGAGACCCAGTACTTC
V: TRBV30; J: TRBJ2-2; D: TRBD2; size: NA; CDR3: CAWTLASGRVANTGELFF; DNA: TGTGCCTGGACGTTGGCTAGCGGGAGGGTCGCGAACACCGGGGAGCTGTTTTTT
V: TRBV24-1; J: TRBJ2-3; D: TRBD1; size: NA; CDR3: CATSEGQGTGTDTQYF; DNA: TGTGCCACCAGTGAGGGACAGGGGACGGGCACAGATACGCAGTATTTT
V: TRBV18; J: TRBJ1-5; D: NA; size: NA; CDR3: CASSRRAGWGQPQHF; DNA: TGTGCCAGCTCAAGGCGAGCCGGGTGGGGTCAGCCCCAGCATTTT
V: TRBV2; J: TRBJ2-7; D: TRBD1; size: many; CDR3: CASSKGQSSYEQYF; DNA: TGTGCCAGCAGTAAGGGACAGAGCTCCTACGAGCAGTACTTC
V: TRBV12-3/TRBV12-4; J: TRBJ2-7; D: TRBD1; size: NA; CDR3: CAGSPRDRVYEQYF; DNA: TGTGCCGGCAGCCCCCGGGACAGGGTCTACGAGCAGTACTTC
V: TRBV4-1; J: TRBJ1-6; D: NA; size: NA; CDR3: CASSQALRRGIGSSPLHF; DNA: TGCGCCAGCAGCCAAGCTTTACGGAGGGGTATAGGTAGTTCACCCCTCCACTTT
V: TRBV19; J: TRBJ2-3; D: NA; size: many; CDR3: CASSIDWREDRTDTQYF; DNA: TGTGCCAGTAGTATAGATTGGAGGGAGGACCGCACAGATACGCAGTATTTT
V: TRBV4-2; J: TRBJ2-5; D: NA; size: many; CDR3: CASSPREGQVEETQYF; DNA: TGTGCCAGCAGCCCACGGGAGGGACAGGTTGAGGAGACCCAGTACTTC
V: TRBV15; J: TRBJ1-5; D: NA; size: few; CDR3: CATSREPGGNQPQHF; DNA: TGTGCCACCAGCAGAGAGCCCGGGGGCAATCAGCCCCAGCATTTT
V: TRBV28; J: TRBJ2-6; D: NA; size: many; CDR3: CASSSNLGANVLTF; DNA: TGTGCCAGCAGTTCCAACTTAGGGGCCAACGTCCTGACTTTC
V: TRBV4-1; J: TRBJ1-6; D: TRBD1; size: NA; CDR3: CASSIQGLINSPLHF; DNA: TGCGCCAGCAGCATACAGGGGTTAATTAATTCACCCCTCCACTTT
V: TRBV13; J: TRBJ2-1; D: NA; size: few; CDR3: CASSLTATAYNEQFF; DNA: TGTGCCAGCAGCTTGACAGCGACTGCCTACAATGAGCAGTTCTTC
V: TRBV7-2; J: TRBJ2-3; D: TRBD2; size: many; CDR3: CASRLAGGGTDTQYF; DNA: TGTGCCAGCAGGTTAGCGGGAGGGGGCACAGATACGCAGTATTTT
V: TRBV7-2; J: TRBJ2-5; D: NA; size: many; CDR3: CASSASRGETQYF; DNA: TGTGCCAGCAGCGCGTCGAGGGGGGAGACCCAGTACTTC
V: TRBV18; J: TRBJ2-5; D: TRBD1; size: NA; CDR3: CASSAQGSETQYF; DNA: TGTGCCAGCTCAGCACAGGGGAGCGAGACCCAGTACTTC
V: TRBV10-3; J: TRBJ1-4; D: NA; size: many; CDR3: CAISESLGGLSEKLFF; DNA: TGTGCCATCAGTGAGTCGCTTGGCGGATTGAGTGAAAAACTGTTTTTT
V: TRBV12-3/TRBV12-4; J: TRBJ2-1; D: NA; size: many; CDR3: CASSFSAEPYNEQFF; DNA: TGTGCCAGCAGTTTCTCGGCGGAGCCTTACAATGAGCAGTTCTTC
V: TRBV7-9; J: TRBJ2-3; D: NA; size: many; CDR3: CASSHGADTQYF; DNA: TGTGCCAGCAGTCACGGGGCAGATACGCAGTATTTT
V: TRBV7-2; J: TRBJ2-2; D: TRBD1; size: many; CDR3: CASSLGRTGAGGELFF; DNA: TGTGCCAGCAGCTTAGGCCGGACAGGGGCGGGCGGGGAGCTGTTTTTT
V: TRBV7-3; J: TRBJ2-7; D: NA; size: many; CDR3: CASSLSSFGGYEQYF; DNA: TGTGCCAGCAGCTTATCGAGCTTTGGAGGGTACGAGCAGTACTTC
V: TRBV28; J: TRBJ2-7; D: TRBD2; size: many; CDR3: CASSLAGGTYEQYF; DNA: TGTGCCAGCAGTTTAGCGGGAGGCACCTACGAGCAGTACTTC
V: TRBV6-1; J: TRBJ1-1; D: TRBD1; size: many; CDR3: CASRTGGSVTEAFF; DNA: TGTGCCAGCAGGACAGGGGGCTCGGTCACTGAAGCTTTCTTT
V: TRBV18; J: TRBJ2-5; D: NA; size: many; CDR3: CASSPGEGAVETQYF; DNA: TGTGCCAGCTCACCAGGGGAGGGGGCCGTGGAGACCCAGTACTTC
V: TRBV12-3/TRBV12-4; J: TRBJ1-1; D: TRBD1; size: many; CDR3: CASSSPHRGHPEAFF; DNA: TGTGCCAGCAGTTCCCCCCACAGGGGGCATCCTGAAGCTTTCTTT
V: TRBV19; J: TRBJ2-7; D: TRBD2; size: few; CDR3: CASSALAGSAYEQYF; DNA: TGTGCCAGTAGCGCCCTAGCGGGCAGCGCCTACGAGCAGTACTTC
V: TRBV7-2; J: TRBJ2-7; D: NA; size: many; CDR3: CASSLGGRTYSYEQYF; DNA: TGTGCCAGCAGCTTAGGGGGACGGACGTATTCCTACGAGCAGTACTTC